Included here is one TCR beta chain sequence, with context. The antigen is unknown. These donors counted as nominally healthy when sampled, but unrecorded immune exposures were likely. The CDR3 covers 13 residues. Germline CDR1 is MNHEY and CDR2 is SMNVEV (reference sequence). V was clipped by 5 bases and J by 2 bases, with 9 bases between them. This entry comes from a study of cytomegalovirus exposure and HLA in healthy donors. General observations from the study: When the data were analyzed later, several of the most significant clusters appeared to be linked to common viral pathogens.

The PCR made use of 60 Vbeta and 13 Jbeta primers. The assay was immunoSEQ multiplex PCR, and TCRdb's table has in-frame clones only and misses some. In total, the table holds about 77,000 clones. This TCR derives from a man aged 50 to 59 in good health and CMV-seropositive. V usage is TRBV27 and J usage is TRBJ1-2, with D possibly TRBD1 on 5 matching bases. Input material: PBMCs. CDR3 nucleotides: TGTGCCAGCAGTCTGACAGAAAACTATGGCTACACCTTC. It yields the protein CASSLTENYGYTF.